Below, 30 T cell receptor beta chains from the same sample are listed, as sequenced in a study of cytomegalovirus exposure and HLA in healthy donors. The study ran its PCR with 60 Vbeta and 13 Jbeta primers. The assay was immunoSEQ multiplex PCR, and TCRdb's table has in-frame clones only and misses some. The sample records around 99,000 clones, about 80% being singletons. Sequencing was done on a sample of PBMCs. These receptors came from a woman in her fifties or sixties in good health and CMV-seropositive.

CDR3 in DNA: TGTGCCAGCTCGGAGGGACAGGGGTCCAATCAGCCCCAGCATTTT. Translation: CASSEGQGSNQPQHF. This chain links TRBV18 with TRBJ1-5; TRBD1 aligns across 10 bases. The trim removed 6 bases at V and 3 bases at J, leaving 5 bases unmatched. Germline loops: CDR1 KGHSH, CDR2 LQKENI. The CDR3 is made up of 15 amino acids.

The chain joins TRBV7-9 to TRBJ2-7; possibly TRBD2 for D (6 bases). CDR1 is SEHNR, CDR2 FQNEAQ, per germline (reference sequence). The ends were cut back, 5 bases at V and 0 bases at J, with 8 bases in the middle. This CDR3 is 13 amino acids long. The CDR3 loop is CASSTGSSYEQYF. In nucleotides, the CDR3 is TGTGCCAGCAGCACCGGGAGCTCCTACGAGCAGTACTTC.

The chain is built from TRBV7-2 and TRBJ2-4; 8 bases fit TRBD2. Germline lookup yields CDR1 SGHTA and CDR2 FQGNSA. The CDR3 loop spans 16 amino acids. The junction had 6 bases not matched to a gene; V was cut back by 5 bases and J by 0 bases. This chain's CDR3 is CASSIWTSSAKNIQYF. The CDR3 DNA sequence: TGTGCCAGCAGCATTTGGACTAGCTCAGCCAAAAACATTCAGTACTTC. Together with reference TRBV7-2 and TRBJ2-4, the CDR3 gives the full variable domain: GAGVSQSPSNKVTEKGKDVELRCDPISGHTALYWYRQSLGQGLEFLIYFQGNSAPDKSGLPSDRFSAERTGGSVSTLTIQRTQQEDSAVYLCASSIWTSSAKNIQYFGAGTRLSVL.

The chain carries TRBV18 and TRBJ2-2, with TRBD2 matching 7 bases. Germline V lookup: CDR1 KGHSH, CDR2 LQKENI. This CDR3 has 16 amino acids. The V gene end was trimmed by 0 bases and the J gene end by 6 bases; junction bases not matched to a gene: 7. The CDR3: CASSPPSRERAGELFF. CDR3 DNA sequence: TGTGCCAGCTCACCACCGTCGCGGGAGCGCGCCGGGGAGCTGTTTTTT.

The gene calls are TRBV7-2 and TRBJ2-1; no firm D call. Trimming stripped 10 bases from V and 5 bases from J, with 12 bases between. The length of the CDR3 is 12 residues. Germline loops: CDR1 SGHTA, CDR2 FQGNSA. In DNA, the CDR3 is TGTGCCACCGCCCCAGGTAACAATGAGCAGTTCTTC. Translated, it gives CATAPGNNEQFF.

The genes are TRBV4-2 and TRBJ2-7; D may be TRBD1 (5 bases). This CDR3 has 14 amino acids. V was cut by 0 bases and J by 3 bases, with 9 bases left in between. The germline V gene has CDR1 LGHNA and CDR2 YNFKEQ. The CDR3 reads CASSQDAGIYEQYF. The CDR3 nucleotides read TGTGCCAGCAGCCAAGATGCAGGGATCTACGAGCAGTACTTC.

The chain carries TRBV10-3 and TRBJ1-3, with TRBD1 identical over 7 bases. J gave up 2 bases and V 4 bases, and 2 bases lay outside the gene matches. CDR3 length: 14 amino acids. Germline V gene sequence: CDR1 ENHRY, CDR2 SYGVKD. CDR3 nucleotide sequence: TGTGCCATCAGTGTAGGGGGCCCTGGAAACACCATATATTTT. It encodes CAISVGGPGNTIYF.

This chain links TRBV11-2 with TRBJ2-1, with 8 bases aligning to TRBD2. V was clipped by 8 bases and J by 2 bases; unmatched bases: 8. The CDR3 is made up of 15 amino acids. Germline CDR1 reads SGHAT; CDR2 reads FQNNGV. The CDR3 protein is CASRWAGGTYNEQFF. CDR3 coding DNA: TGTGCCAGCCGTTGGGCGGGGGGCACCTACAATGAGCAGTTCTTC.

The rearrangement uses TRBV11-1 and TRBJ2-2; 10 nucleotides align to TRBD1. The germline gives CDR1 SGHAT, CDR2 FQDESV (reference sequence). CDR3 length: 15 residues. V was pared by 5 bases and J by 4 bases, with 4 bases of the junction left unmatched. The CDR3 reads CASSPWTGGTGELFF. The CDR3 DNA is TGTGCCAGCAGCCCGTGGACAGGGGGCACCGGGGAGCTGTTTTTT. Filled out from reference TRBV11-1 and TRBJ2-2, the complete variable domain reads EAEVAQSPRYKITEKSQAVAFWCDPISGHATLYWYRQILGQGPELLVQFQDESVVDDSQLPKDRFSAERLKGVDSTLKIQPAELGDSAMYLCASSPWTGGTGELFFGEGSRLTVL.

The CDR3 protein is CASSLEGLAGVETQYF. CDR3 DNA sequence: TGTGCCAGCAGTTTGGAGGGACTAGCGGGAGTTGAGACCCAGTACTTC. The chain couples TRBV27 to TRBJ2-5; 14 bases match TRBD2. CDR3 size: 16 residues. Germline V gene data show CDR1 as MNHEY and CDR2 as SMNVEV (reference sequence). The trim removed 3 bases at V and 5 bases at J, leaving 5 bases unmatched.

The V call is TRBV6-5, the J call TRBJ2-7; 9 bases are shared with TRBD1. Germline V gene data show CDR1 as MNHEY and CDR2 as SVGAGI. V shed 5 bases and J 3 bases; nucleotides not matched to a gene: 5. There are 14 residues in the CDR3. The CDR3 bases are TGTGCCAGCAGTCCCGGACAGGGGCTCTACGAGCAGTACTTC. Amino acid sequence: CASSPGQGLYEQYF.

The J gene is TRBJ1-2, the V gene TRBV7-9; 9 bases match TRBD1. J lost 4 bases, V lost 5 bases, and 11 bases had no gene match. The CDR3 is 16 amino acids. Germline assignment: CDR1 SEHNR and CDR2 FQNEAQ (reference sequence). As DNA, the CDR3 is TGTGCCAGCAGCCCGGGACAGGGAGGGGGAATCTATGGCTACACCTTC. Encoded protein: CASSPGQGGGIYGYTF.

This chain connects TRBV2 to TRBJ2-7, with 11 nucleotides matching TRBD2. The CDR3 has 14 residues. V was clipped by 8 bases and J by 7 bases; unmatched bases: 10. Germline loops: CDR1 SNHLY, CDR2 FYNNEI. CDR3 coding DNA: TGTGCCAGCCGACTTCTAGTAGCGGGAGGGGAGCAGTACTTC. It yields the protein CASRLLVAGGEQYF.

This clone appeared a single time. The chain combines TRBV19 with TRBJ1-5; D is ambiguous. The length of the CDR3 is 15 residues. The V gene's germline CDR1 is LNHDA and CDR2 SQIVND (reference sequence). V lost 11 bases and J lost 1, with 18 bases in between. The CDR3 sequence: CAGSSPGESNQPQHF. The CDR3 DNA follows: TGTGCCGGAAGTAGTCCGGGTGAGAGCAATCAGCCCCAGCATTTT.

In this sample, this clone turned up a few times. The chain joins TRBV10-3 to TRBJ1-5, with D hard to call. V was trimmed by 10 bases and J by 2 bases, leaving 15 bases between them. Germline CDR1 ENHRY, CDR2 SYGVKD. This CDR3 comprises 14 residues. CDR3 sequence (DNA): TGTGCCAGCAAAAAGGAGAGGGGCAATCAGCCCCAGCATTTT. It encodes CASKKERGNQPQHF.

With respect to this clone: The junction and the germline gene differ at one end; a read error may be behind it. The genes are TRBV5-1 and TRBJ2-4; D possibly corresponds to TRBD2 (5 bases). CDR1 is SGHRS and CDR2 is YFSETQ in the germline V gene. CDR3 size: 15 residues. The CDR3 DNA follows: TGCGCCAGCAGCTTTAGTCCTCTAGCCAAAAACAGTCAGTACTTC. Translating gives CASSFSPLAKNSQYF.

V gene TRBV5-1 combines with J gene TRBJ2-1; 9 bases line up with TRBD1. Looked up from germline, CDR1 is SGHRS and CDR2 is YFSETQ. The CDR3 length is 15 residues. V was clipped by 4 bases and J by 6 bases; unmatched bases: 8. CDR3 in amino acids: CASSPQGAVGNEQFF. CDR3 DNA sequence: TGCGCCAGCAGCCCACAGGGGGCGGTCGGCAATGAGCAGTTCTTC.

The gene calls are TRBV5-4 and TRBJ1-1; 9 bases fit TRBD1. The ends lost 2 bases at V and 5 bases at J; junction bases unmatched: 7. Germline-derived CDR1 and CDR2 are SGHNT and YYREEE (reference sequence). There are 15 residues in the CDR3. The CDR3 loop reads CASSLQGARSTEAFF. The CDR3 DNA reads TGTGCCAGCAGCTTACAGGGGGCCCGGAGTACTGAAGCTTTCTTT.

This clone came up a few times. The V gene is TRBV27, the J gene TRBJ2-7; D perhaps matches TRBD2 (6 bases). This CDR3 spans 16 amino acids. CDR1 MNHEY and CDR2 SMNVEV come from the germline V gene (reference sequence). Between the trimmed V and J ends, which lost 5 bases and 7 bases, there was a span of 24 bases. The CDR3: CASSPLLVISGGEQYF. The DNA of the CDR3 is TGTGCCAGCAGTCCCTTATTGGTTATCTCTGGGGGGGAGCAGTACTTC.

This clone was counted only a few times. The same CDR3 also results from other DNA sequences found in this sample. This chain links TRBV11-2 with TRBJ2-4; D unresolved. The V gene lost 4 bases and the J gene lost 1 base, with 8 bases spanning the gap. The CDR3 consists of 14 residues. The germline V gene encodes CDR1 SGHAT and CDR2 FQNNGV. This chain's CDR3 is CASSSRLAKNIQYF. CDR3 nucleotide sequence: TGTGCCAGCAGCTCCCGACTGGCCAAAAACATTCAGTACTTC.

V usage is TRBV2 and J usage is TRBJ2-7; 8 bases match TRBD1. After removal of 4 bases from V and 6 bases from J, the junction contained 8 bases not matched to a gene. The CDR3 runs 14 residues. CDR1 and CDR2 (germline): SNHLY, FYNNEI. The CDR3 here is CASSVPRTGGEQYF. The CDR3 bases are TGTGCCAGCAGTGTGCCCCGAACAGGGGGCGAGCAGTACTTC.

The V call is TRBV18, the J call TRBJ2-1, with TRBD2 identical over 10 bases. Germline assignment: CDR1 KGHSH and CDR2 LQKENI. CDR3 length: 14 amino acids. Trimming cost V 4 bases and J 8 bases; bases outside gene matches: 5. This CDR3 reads CASSRASGSDEQFF. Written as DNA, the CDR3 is TGTGCCAGCTCACGGGCTAGCGGGAGCGATGAGCAGTTCTTC.

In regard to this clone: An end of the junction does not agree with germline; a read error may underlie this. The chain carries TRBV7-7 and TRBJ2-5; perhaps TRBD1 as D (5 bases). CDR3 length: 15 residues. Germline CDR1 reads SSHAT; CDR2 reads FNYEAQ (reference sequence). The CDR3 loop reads CASSLVFQGQETQYF. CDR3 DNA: TGTGCTAGCAGCTTAGTATTTCAGGGACAAGAGACCCAGTACTTC.

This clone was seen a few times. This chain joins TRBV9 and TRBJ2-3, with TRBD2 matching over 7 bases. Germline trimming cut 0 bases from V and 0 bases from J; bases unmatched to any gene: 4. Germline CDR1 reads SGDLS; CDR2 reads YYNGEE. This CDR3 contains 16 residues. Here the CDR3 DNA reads TGTGCCAGCAGCGTAGAGAGCGGGACTAGCACAGATACGCAGTATTTT. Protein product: CASSVESGTSTDTQYF. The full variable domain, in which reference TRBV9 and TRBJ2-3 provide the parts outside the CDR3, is DSGVTQTPKHLITATGQRVTLRCSPRSGDLSVYWYQQSLDQGLQFLIQYYNGEERAKGNILERFSAQQFPDLHSELNLSSLELGDSALYFCASSVESGTSTDTQYFGPGTRLTVL.

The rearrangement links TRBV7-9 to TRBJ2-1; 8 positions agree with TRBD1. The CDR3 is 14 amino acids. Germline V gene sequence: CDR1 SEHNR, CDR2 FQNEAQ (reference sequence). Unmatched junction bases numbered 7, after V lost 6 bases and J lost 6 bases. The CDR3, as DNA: TGTGCCAGCAGGTTGGGACAGGCGGTCAATGAGCAGTTCTTC. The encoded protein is CASRLGQAVNEQFF.

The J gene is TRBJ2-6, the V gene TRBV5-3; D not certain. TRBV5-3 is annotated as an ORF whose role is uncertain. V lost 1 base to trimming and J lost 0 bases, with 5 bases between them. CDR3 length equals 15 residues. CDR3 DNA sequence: TGTGCCAGAAGCTTGCCCCTCTCTGGGGCCAACGTCCTGACTTTC. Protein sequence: CARSLPLSGANVLTF.

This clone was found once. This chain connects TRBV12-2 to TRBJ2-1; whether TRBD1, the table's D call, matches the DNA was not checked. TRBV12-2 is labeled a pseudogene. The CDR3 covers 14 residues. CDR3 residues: CASRPGWQGDEQFF. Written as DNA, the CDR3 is TGTGCAAGTCGCCCAGGCTGGCAGGGCGATGAGCAGTTCTTC.

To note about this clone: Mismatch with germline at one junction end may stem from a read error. The CDR3 nucleotides are TGTGCCAGCAGCTTAGGGGACAGGGCAACCTGGGATTTT. As protein: CASSLGDRATWDF. The chain employs TRBV7-2 and TRBJ1-4; 9 bases match TRBD1. This CDR3 contains 13 residues. CDR1 is SGHTA and CDR2 is FQGNSA in the germline V gene. The full variable domain, completed using reference TRBV7-2 and TRBJ1-4, is GAGVSQSPSNKVTEKGKDVELRCDPISGHTALYWYRQSLGQGLEFLIYFQGNSAPDKSGLPSDRFSAERTGGSVSTLTIQRTQQEDSAVYLCASSLGDRATWDFGSGTQLSVL.

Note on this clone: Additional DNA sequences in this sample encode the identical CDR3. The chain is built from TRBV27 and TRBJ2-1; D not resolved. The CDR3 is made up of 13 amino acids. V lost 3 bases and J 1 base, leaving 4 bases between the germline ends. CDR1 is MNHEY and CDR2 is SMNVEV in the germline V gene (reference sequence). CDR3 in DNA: TGTGCCAGCAGTTTGTCATCCTACAATGAGCAGTTCTTC. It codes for CASSLSSYNEQFF.

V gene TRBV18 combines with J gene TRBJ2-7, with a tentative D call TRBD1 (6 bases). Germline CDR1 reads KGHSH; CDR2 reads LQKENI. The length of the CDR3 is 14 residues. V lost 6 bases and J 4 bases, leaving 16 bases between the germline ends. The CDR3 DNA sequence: TGTGCCAGCTCGCCTGGGGGCGCTCCGTACGAGCAGTACTTC. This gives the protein CASSPGGAPYEQYF.